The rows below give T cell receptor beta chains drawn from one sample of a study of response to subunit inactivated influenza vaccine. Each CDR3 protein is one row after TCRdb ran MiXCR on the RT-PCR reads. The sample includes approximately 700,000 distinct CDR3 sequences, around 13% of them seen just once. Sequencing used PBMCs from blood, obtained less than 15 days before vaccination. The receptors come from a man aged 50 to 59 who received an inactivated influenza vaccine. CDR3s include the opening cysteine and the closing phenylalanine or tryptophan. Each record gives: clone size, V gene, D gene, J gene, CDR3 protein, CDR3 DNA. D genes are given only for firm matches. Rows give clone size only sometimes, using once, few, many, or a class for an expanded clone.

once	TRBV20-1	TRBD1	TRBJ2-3	CSARQGYTQYF	TGCAGTGCGCGACAGGGTTATACGCAGTATTTT
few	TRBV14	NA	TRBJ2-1	CASSYDPAATGDEQFF	TGTGCCAGCAGTTATGACCCGGCTGCCACGGGGGATGAGCAGTTCTTC
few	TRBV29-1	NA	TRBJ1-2	CSVEDYQGGGYTF	TGCAGCGTTGAAGATTACCAGGGCGGTGGCTACACCTTC
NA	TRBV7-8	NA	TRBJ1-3	CASSPIGRSGNTIYF	TGTGCCAGCAGCCCCATCGGGAGGAGTGGAAACACCATATATTTT
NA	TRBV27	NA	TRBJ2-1	CASSSPGGFSYNEQFF	TGTGCCAGCAGCTCACCTGGCGGGTTCTCCTACAATGAGCAGTTCTTC
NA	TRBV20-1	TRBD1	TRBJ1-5	CSAHAGTGPNQPQHF	TGCAGTGCCCATGCCGGGACAGGGCCCAATCAGCCCCAGCATTTT
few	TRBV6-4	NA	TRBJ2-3	CASSEAGGRADTQYF	TGTGCCAGCAGTGAGGCCGGGGGCCGGGCAGATACGCAGTATTTT
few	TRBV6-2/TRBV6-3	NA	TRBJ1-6	CASSFAGNSPLHF	TGTGCCAGCAGTTTCGCCGGGAATTCACCCCTCCACTTT
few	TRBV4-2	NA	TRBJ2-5	CASSQDGSGYQETQYF	TGTGCCAGCAGCCAAGATGGGTCGGGGTACCAAGAGACCCAGTACTTC
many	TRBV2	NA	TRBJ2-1	CASSGPGLSYNEQFF	TGTGCCAGCAGTGGACCGGGACTTTCCTACAATGAGCAGTTCTTC
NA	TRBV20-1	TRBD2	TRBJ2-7	CSAPRLAGGPYEQYF	TGCAGTGCTCCAAGACTAGCGGGAGGCCCCTATGAGCAGTACTTC
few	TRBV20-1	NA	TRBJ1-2	CSASLETGYTF	TGCAGTGCTAGTTTGGAAACTGGCTACACCTTC
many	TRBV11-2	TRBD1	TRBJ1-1	CASSLEGRGHAFF	TGTGCCAGCAGCTTAGAAGGCAGGGGGCACGCTTTCTTT
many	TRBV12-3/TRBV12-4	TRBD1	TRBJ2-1	CASSFEDRGGHEQFF	TGTGCCAGCAGTTTCGAGGACAGGGGAGGGCATGAGCAGTTCTTC
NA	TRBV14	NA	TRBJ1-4	CASSYNRNEKLFF	TGTGCCAGCAGTTACAACAGGAATGAAAAACTGTTTTTT
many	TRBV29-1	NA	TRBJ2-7	CSVGPKSGTSSAGEQYF	TGCAGCGTTGGTCCCAAATCCGGGACTTCCAGTGCCGGGGAGCAGTACTTC
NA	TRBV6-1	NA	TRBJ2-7	CAGGGEQYF	TGTGCCGGGGGAGGCGAGCAGTACTTC
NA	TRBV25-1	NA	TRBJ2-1	CASSAGSGLPVYEQFF	TGTGCCAGCAGTGCCGGTTCAGGGCTTCCCGTGTATGAGCAGTTCTTC
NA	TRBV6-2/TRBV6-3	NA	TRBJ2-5	CASSGTYDYQETQYF	TGTGCCAGCAGCGGAACTTATGACTACCAAGAGACCCAGTACTTC
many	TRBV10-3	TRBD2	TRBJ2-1	CAISGVAGAKSSYNEQFF	TGTGCCATCAGTGGGGTAGCGGGAGCTAAGAGCTCCTACAATGAGCAGTTCTTC
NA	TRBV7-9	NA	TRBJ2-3	CASSSALGLATDTQYF	TGTGCCAGCAGCTCGGCTCTGGGGCTAGCGACGGATACGCAGTATTTT
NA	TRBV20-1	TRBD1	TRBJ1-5	CSARQGSQPQHF	TGCAGTGCTCGACAGGGGAGTCAGCCCCAGCATTTT
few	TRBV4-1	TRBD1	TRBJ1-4	CASSQAIGTANEKLFF	TGCGCCAGCAGCCAAGCTATCGGGACAGCTAATGAAAAACTGTTTTTT
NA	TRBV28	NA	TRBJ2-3	CASSAWGITDTQYF	TGTGCCAGCAGTGCGTGGGGAATCACAGATACGCAGTATTTT
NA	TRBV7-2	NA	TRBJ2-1	CASSLAGRGGVDEQFF	TGTGCCAGCAGCTTAGCCGGCAGGGGAGGGGTCGATGAGCAGTTCTTC
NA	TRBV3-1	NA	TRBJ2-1	CASAAGPGLSNEQFF	TGTGCCAGCGCCGCCGGGCCGGGACTCAGCAATGAGCAGTTCTTC
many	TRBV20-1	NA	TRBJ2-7	CSVRRDQGGEQYF	TGCAGTGTACGCAGGGACCAGGGGGGTGAGCAGTACTTC
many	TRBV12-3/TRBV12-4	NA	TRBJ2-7	CASSTDAAYEQYF	TGTGCCAGCAGTACGGACGCCGCCTACGAGCAGTACTTC
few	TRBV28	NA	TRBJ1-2	CASSSSRRERKYGYTF	TGTGCCAGCAGTTCCAGCCGCCGGGAGCGGAAATATGGCTACACCTTC
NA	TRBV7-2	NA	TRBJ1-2	CASSPNRDGYTF	TGTGCCAGCAGCCCCAACCGGGATGGCTACACCTTC
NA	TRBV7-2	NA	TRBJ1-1	CASSRHRGATEAFF	TGTGCCAGCAGCCGACACCGGGGGGCTACTGAAGCTTTCTTT
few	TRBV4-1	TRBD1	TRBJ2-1	CASSHLGQGVNEQFF	TGCGCCAGCAGCCACCTGGGACAGGGTGTCAATGAGCAGTTCTTC
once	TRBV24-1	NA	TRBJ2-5	CATSEASRGPQETQYF	TGTGCCACCAGTGAGGCGAGCAGGGGTCCACAAGAGACCCAGTACTTC